These 8 T cell receptor beta chains were sequenced from one sample in a study of blood T cell repertoires in COVID-19. Only in-frame clones appear in the TCRdb table, and some are missing; sequencing was by immunoSEQ multiplex PCR. The sample contains some 57,000 clones, about four fifths of which appear only once. The specimen sequenced was peripheral blood. The source is a man older than 75 with COVID-19, enrolled during active disease.

This CDR3 is CARFRDLKGGNQPQHF. The CDR3 DNA sequence: TGTGCCAGGTTCAGGGATCTCAAAGGGGGCAATCAGCCCCAGCATTTT. The chain carries TRBV24-1 and TRBJ1-5; maybe TRBD1 (5 bases). CDR3 length: 16 residues. Germline V gene data show CDR1 as KGHDR and CDR2 as SFDVKD. Trimming shortened V by 11 bases and J by 2 bases, and 21 bases separated the two germline ends.

This chain links TRBV29-1 with TRBJ1-1; D ambiguous. This CDR3 is built from 14 residues. Germline CDR1 is SQVTM and CDR2 is ANQGSEA. Trimming took 5 bases from V and 3 from J, leaving 16 bases between them. The CDR3 spells CSVHPSVLDTEAFF. CDR3 nucleotides: TGCAGCGTTCATCCTTCGGTCCTCGACACTGAAGCTTTCTTT.

The J gene is TRBJ1-2, the V gene TRBV5-4, with 7 bases lining up with TRBD1. With 7 bases clipped from V and 2 bases from J, the junction kept 5 bases outside the gene matches. CDR1 and CDR2 (germline): SGHNT, YYREEE (reference sequence). The CDR3 extends over 13 amino acids. The CDR3 nucleotides are TGTGCCAGCGCAGGGGGACGGAACTATGGCTACACCTTC. Its protein is CASAGGRNYGYTF.

This clone was seen a few times. V gene TRBV19 combines with J gene TRBJ1-5; TRBD1 agrees at 7 bases. The V gene's germline CDR1 is LNHDA and CDR2 SQIVND (reference sequence). V gave up 4 bases and J gave up 5 bases; unmatched junction bases: 5. The CDR3 length is 14 residues. In DNA, the CDR3 is TGTGCCAGTAGTACAGGACAGGAGGATCAGCCCCAGCATTTT. Its translation: CASSTGQEDQPQHF. The full variable domain, in which reference TRBV19 and TRBJ1-5 provide the parts outside the CDR3, is DGGITQSPKYLFRKEGQNVTLSCEQNLNHDAMYWYRQDPGQGLRLIYYSQIVNDFQKGDIAEGYSVSREKKESFPLTVTSAQKNPTAFYLCASSTGQEDQPQHFGDGTRLSIL.

The sample holds a few counts of this clone. This chain uses TRBV5-6 with TRBJ1-1, with a weak D call TRBD1 (6 bases). The ends were cut back, 3 bases at V and 4 bases at J, with 25 bases in the middle. From germline, CDR1 is SGHDT and CDR2 YYEEEE. This CDR3 comprises 18 residues. CDR3 protein: CASSSVGGRGVQGTEAFF. The CDR3 nucleotides read TGTGCCAGCAGCTCCGTGGGTGGCAGGGGAGTCCAGGGCACTGAAGCTTTCTTT.

This chain connects TRBV20-1 to TRBJ2-1, with D tentatively TRBD1 (6 bases). Per germline, CDR1 DFQATT and CDR2 SNEGSKA (reference sequence). This CDR3 has 11 residues. The V and J ends lost 8 bases and 1 base respectively, with 6 bases between them. In DNA form, the CDR3 reads TGCAGTACAGGGTCCTACAATGAGCAGTTCTTC. It yields the protein CSTGSYNEQFF.

About this clone: Other nucleotide sequences in the sample specify the same CDR3. The chain links TRBV7-2 to TRBJ2-2; possibly TRBD1 for D (6 bases). Trimming stripped 5 bases from V and 5 bases from J, with 15 bases between. CDR1 is SGHTA, CDR2 FQGNSA, per germline. The CDR3 has 15 amino acids. The chain's CDR3 is CASSTRTVGTGELFF. CDR3 DNA sequence: TGTGCCAGCAGCACTAGGACAGTGGGGACCGGGGAGCTGTTTTTT.

The rearrangement uses TRBV6-5 and TRBJ2-1; 10 nucleotides align to TRBD2. Germline trimming cut 0 bases from V and 10 bases from J; bases unmatched to any gene: 9. The CDR3 covers 16 residues. CDR1 is MNHEY and CDR2 is SVGAGI in the germline V gene. The CDR3 sequence: CASSYSGIAGGREQFF. DNA for the CDR3: TGTGCCAGCAGTTACTCCGGGATAGCGGGAGGCAGAGAGCAGTTCTTC.